This T cell receptor (beta chain) was recorded in a study of cytomegalovirus exposure and HLA in healthy donors. Per germline, CDR1 PRHDT and CDR2 FYEKMQ (reference sequence). Losses at the gene ends were 4 bases for V and 4 bases for J; bases not matched to a gene: 6. This CDR3 is 14 amino acids long. As regards this clone: What it binds is not known.

It was healthy bone marrow donors who served as donors. The primer mix had 60 Vbeta and 13 Jbeta primers. TCRdb's copy holds only in-frame clones and misses some; the assay was immunoSEQ multiplex PCR. The repertoire holds around 160,000 clones, roughly 79% seen once, with around an eighth in the top ten. Study results and limitations: Cytomegalovirus status was reportedly diagnosed by the classifier with high specificity and sensitivity. Most of the CMV-associated TCR beta chains (in a later analysis) appeared to be HLA-restricted. Researchers reported in a later analysis that a missense DCLRE1C variant was tied to TCR beta V- and J-gene trimming.

This receptor was obtained from a middle-aged man in good health and CMV-seropositive. Sequencing input: PBMCs. The rearrangement links TRBV13 to TRBJ1-1; 7 bases line up with TRBD1. The CDR3 DNA is TGTGCCAGCAGCTCCAGGGGGGTGGGCACTGAAGCTTTCTTT. Residues: CASSSRGVGTEAFF.